The following is a TCR beta chain sequence with its context. This sample is drawn from a study of blood T cell repertoires in COVID-19. Across the whole study: Acute and convalescent COVID-19 specimens originated in the United States, Italy and Spain. Sample material is recorded as cDNA or gDNA derived from T cells, B-cell-depleted T cells, or PBMCs.

The authors' processing: Amplification with reference gene primers provided the estimates of nucleated cell counts. TCRdb keeps only in-frame clones here, not all; method: immunoSEQ multiplex PCR. V, J and clone size reflect that table, while D and trimming were determined from the DNA. The sample shows around 12,000 clones, roughly 80% of them seen only once. The CDR3 has 17 residues. J gave up 3 bases and V 3 bases, and 10 bases lay outside the gene matches. The germline gives CDR1 LGHNA, CDR2 YNFKEQ. Sequencing was performed on peripheral blood. The origin of this receptor is a human donor in a cohort sampled during active COVID-19. The chain couples TRBV4-2 to TRBJ2-3; 9 bases agree with TRBD1. This CDR3 reads CASSHLPGQGGTDTQYF. CDR3 DNA: TGTGCCAGCAGCCATTTGCCGGGACAGGGAGGGACAGATACGCAGTATTTT.